The 4 T cell receptor beta chains reported below all come from one sample, sequenced in a study of patients and donors after allogeneic stem cell transplantation. TCRdb ran MiXCR on the RT-PCR reads and lists one entry per CDR3 protein. Counted here are about a million distinct CDR3 sequences, 15% to 20% occurring once; the ten biggest clones make up around 6%. The sample taken for sequencing was blood, either unsorted or a sorted T cell fraction (not recorded which). Receptor source: a human donor who was either an allogeneic HSCT recipient or a stem cell or donor lymphocyte infusion donor (not recorded which). It is not recorded whose cells these are; they may come from a transplant donor.

The gene calls are TRBV7-2 and TRBJ2-2; D is perhaps TRBD1 or TRBD2 (5 bases each). The germline CDR1 and CDR2 sequences are SGHTA and FQGNSA. This CDR3 is built from 13 residues. V lost 8 bases, J lost 4 bases, and 11 bases lay in between. This CDR3 reads CASGGPATGELFF. The CDR3 region has the DNA TGTGCCAGCGGGGGACCCGCCACCGGGGAGCTGTTTTTT.

This clonotype was found a few times. V is TRBV7-6 and J is TRBJ2-3, with TRBD2 as a possible D gene (5 bases). Germline V lookup: CDR1 SGHVS, CDR2 FNYEAQ. V shed 7 bases and J shed 0 bases, with 14 bases lying between them. The CDR3 has 15 amino acids. CDR3 loop: CASTPAEPSTDTQYF. The CDR3 DNA reads TGTGCCAGCACCCCAGCGGAGCCTAGCACAGATACGCAGTATTTT.

This clonotype has just a few counts. The chain links TRBV20-1 to TRBJ2-7; 9 bases map to TRBD1. This CDR3 contains 14 residues. The V gene end was trimmed by 4 bases and the J gene end by 5 bases; junction bases not matched to a gene: 9. From germline, CDR1 is DFQATT and CDR2 SNEGSKA (reference sequence). CDR3 in amino acids: CSANRDRVVDEQYF. DNA of the CDR3: TGCAGTGCTAACCGGGACAGGGTTGTCGACGAGCAGTACTTC.

The J gene is TRBJ2-7, the V gene TRBV6-1, with a weak D call TRBD2 (6 bases). The CDR3 runs 16 residues. V gave up 3 bases and J gave up 2 bases, with 17 bases separating them. Germline V CDR1 and CDR2: MNHNS, SASEGT. DNA of the CDR3: TGTGCCAGCAGTGAGTTGGGTCGGGGGAAAGCCTACGAGCAGTACTTC. This sequence encodes CASSELGRGKAYEQYF.